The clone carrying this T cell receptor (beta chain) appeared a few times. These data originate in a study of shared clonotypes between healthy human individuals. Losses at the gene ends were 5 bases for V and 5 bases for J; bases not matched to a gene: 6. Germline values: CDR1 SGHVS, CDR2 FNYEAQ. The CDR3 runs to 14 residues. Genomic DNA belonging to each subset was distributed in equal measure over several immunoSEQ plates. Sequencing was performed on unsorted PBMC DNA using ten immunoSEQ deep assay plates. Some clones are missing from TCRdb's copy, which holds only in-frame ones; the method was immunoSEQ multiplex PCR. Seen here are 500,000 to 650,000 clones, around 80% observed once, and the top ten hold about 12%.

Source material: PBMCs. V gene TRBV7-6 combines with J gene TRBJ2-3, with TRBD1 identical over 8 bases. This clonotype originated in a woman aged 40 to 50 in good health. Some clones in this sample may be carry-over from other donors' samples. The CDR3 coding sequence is TGTGCCAGCAGCCCAGGGGGCTCAGGAGATACGCAGTATTTT. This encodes CASSPGGSGDTQYF. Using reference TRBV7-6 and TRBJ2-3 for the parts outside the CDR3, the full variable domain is GAGVSQSPRYKVTKRGQDVALRCDPISGHVSLYWYRQALGQGPEFLTYFNYEAQQDKSGLPNDRFSAERPEGSISTLTIQRTEQRDSAMYRCASSPGGSGDTQYFGPGTRLTVL.